This record looks at one T cell receptor beta chain sequence and its context. A much larger clone lies one base from this, so it may be a read error. The lymph nodes were axillary draining lymph nodes from breast cancer patients. This sample was taken from a study of breast tumors, draining lymph nodes, adjacent tissues. The CDR3 has 14 amino acids. Germline CDR1 reads SGHDN; CDR2 reads FVKESK. Each CDR3 protein is one row after TCRdb ran MiXCR on the multiplex PCR reads. The sample lists about 270,000 distinct CDR3 sequences, 30% occurring once. Material: axillary lymph node tissue. This TCR was sampled from a female donor with breast cancer. Some clones in this sample may be carry-over from other donors' samples. The chain couples TRBV14 to TRBJ2-7; D gene uncertain. The CDR3 here is CASSPSGNLYEQSF. CDR3 nucleotide sequence: TGTGCCAGCAGCCCTTCAGGAAACCTCTACGAGCAGTCCTTC. The full variable domain, with the rest looked up from reference TRBV14 and TRBJ2-7, is EAGVTQFPSHSVIEKGQTVTLRCDPISGHDNLYWYRRVMGKEIKFLLHFVKESKQDESGMPNNRFLAERTGGTYSTLKVQPAELEDSGVYFCASSPSGNLYEQSFGPGTRLTVT.